The 32 T cell receptor beta chains below were found in one sample sequenced in a study of cytomegalovirus exposure and HLA in healthy donors. PCR employed 60 Vbeta and 13 Jbeta primers. The repertoire was sequenced with immunoSEQ multiplex PCR; TCRdb's copy has only in-frame clones and lacks some. The repertoire consists of about 120,000 clones, with around 80% occurring once and the leading ten covering around 1.5%. What was sequenced was PBMCs. These receptor sequences come from a woman younger than 30 in good health and CMV-seronegative.

V and J are TRBV10-2 and TRBJ1-1; TRBD1 might be the D (5 bases). CDR1 and CDR2 (germline): WSHSY, SAAADI. Trimming removed 0 bases from V and 8 bases from J, with 16 bases in between. There are 15 residues in the CDR3. The CDR3 nucleotides are TGCGCCAGCAGTGAGTCCGAGTCGGGGGGAACGGAAGCTTTCTTT. Its protein product is CASSESESGGTEAFF.

The V and J genes are TRBV11-2 and TRBJ1-5; 9 nucleotides match TRBD1. The germline V gene encodes CDR1 SGHAT and CDR2 FQNNGV. The CDR3 runs to 13 residues. Trimming removed 4 bases from V and 6 bases from J; junction bases left unmatched: 1. The CDR3 is CASSSTGGQPQHF. CDR3 nucleotide sequence: TGTGCCAGCAGCTCGACAGGGGGTCAGCCCCAGCATTTT. Full variable domain (rest looked up from reference TRBV11-2 and TRBJ1-5): EAGVAQSPRYKIIEKRQSVAFWCNPISGHATLYWYQQILGQGPKLLIQFQNNGVVDDSQLPKDRFSAERLKGVDSTLKIQPAKLEDSAVYLCASSSTGGQPQHFGDGTRLSIL.

This chain joins TRBV2 and TRBJ2-3; no firm D call. This CDR3 comprises 12 residues. CDR1 is SNHLY and CDR2 is FYNNEI in the germline V gene. Deletions cut 6 bases from V and 0 bases from J, with 4 bases between. The CDR3: CASSQSTDTQYF. CDR3 bases: TGTGCCAGCAGCCAGAGCACAGATACGCAGTATTTT.

The V call is TRBV4-2, the J call TRBJ2-2, with D possibly matching TRBD1 (6 bases). CDR3 size: 17 residues. V lost 1 base, J lost 3 bases, and 15 bases lay in between. Germline V gene data show CDR1 as LGHNA and CDR2 as YNFKEQ. This chain's CDR3 is CASSQGQDPAYTGELFF. The CDR3 nucleotides are TGTGCCAGCAGCCAAGGACAGGACCCTGCTTACACCGGGGAGCTGTTTTTT.

This clone showed up just once. CDR3 region: CASSLRQDSYGYTF. For the CDR3, the DNA is TGTGCCAGCAGCCTCCGACAGGATTCCTATGGCTACACCTTC. The rearrangement links TRBV7-2 to TRBJ1-2; D possibly corresponds to TRBD1 (6 bases). Germline lookup yields CDR1 SGHTA and CDR2 FQGNSA. The ends were cut back, 5 bases at V and 4 bases at J, with 14 bases in the middle. The CDR3 has 14 residues.

CDR3 residues: CASSRTGENTEAFF. The CDR3 DNA sequence: TGTGCCAGCAGTCGAACAGGGGAGAACACTGAAGCTTTCTTT. This chain connects TRBV27 to TRBJ1-1; 7 bases agree with TRBD1. CDR3 length: 14 amino acids. The germline gives CDR1 MNHEY, CDR2 SMNVEV (reference sequence). V was pared by 5 bases and J by 1 base, with 4 bases of the junction left unmatched.

V and J are TRBV9 and TRBJ1-4; D gene uncertain. The CDR3 is 15 residues long. Germline CDR1 SGDLS, CDR2 YYNGEE. Trimming took off 4 bases at V and 3 bases at J, with 13 bases between the two ends. CDR3 sequence reads: CASSFSHNPNEKLFF. CDR3 nucleotides: TGTGCCAGCAGCTTTAGCCACAATCCTAATGAAAAACTGTTTTTT.

This rearrangement joins TRBV27 to TRBJ2-1; possibly TRBD2 for D (6 bases). Germline CDR1 is MNHEY and CDR2 is SMNVEV (reference sequence). The CDR3 has 14 residues. V was clipped by 10 bases and J by 4 bases, with 17 bases between them. CDR3 protein: CATWGGRAYNEQFF. The DNA for the CDR3 is TGTGCCACTTGGGGAGGACGGGCTTACAATGAGCAGTTCTTC.

The chain recombines TRBV9 with TRBJ2-1; TRBD2 matches at 13 bases. CDR3 length: 20 residues. V dropped 2 bases and J dropped 4; count of bases not matched to a gene: 15. CDR1 is SGDLS, CDR2 YYNGEE, per germline. The CDR3 sequence: CASSVAPGTSGESSYNEQFF. In DNA, the CDR3 is TGTGCCAGCAGCGTGGCGCCCGGGACTAGCGGGGAGAGTTCGTACAATGAGCAGTTCTTC.

The chain carries TRBV20-1 and TRBJ2-7; 7 nucleotides agree with TRBD2. Germline V gene data show CDR1 as DFQATT and CDR2 as SNEGSKA (reference sequence). Trimming removed 8 bases from V and 6 bases from J; junction bases left unmatched: 7. The CDR3 has 11 amino acids. As DNA, the CDR3 is TGCAGTACCATTGGCGGGGGCGAGCAGTACTTC. It translates to CSTIGGGEQYF.

In DNA form, the CDR3 reads TGTGCCAGCAGTGACAGAAGCACAGATACGCAGTATTTT. It encodes CASSDRSTDTQYF. V gene TRBV25-1 combines with J gene TRBJ2-3, with D unclear. V was pared by 3 bases and J by 0 bases, with 4 bases between. This CDR3 has 13 residues. Germline loops: CDR1 MGHDK, CDR2 SYGVNS.

The chain employs TRBV30 and TRBJ1-4; 11 positions agree with TRBD1. The CDR3 covers 15 residues. Trimming cost V 2 bases and J 4 bases; bases outside gene matches: 3. Germline CDR1 GTSNPN, CDR2 SVGIG (reference sequence). CDR3 sequence reads: CAWSRGTGGNEKLFF. The DNA for the CDR3 is TGTGCCTGGAGTCGGGGGACAGGGGGTAATGAAAAACTGTTTTTT.

Only a few counts were recorded for this clone. The J gene is TRBJ1-1, the V gene TRBV29-1, with TRBD1 matching 7 bases. Germline V CDR1 and CDR2: SQVTM, ANQGSEA. Trimming removed 6 bases from V and 0 bases from J; junction bases left unmatched: 10. The CDR3 has 15 residues. The CDR3 nucleotides are TGCAGCGTGGTCCGGGACAGAAGCATGAACACTGAAGCTTTCTTT. Its protein product is CSVVRDRSMNTEAFF.

The CDR3 DNA reads as TGTGCCAGCAGTCGCATCCAGGGTCTTGGCTACTATGGCTACACCTTC. It encodes CASSRIQGLGYYGYTF. The rearrangement links TRBV27 to TRBJ1-2, with D tentatively TRBD1 (5 bases). V lost 5 bases and J 3 bases, leaving 19 bases between the germline ends. The CDR3 loop spans 16 amino acids. In germline, CDR1 is MNHEY, CDR2 SMNVEV (reference sequence).

The chain joins TRBV7-2 to TRBJ1-1; 11 bases map to TRBD1. This CDR3 is 17 amino acids long. V lost 5 bases to trimming and J lost 4 bases; unmatched junction nucleotides: 12. Germline V gives CDR1 SGHTA, CDR2 FQGNSA. The DNA of the CDR3 is TGTGCCAGCAGCCCACTCGGACAGGGGGCAAGAAGCACTGAAGCTTTCTTT. Its protein is CASSPLGQGARSTEAFF.

The rearrangement joins TRBV29-1 to TRBJ2-5; 7 nucleotides agree with TRBD2. The DNA matches TRBJ2-7 better at its end, which makes the J call doubtful. CDR3 length: 15 residues. CDR1 is SQVTM, CDR2 ANQGSEA, per germline. CDR3 residues: CSVEIPGGQPYEQYF. CDR3 DNA sequence: TGCAGCGTTGAAATCCCGGGAGGCCAGCCCTACGAGCAGTACTTC.

The chain joins TRBV7-2 to TRBJ2-7, with TRBD2 matching 8 bases. CDR1 and CDR2 from the germline V gene are SGHTA and FQGNSA. V lost 3 bases, J lost 4 bases, and 8 bases stayed unmatched. The CDR3 consists of 15 residues. The CDR3 bases are TGTGCCAGCAGCTTGGGAGCGGGAGCTCCGTACGAGCAGTACTTC. This sequence encodes CASSLGAGAPYEQYF.

The rearrangement joins TRBV7-8 to TRBJ2-1; a possible D gene is TRBD1 (8 bases). This CDR3 contains 15 residues. Germline V CDR1 and CDR2: SGHVS, FQNEAQ. The V and J ends lost 4 bases and 8 bases respectively, with 18 bases between them. CDR3 in amino acids: CASSSTGEGGDEQFF. In DNA, the CDR3 is TGTGCCAGCAGCTCGACAGGGGAGGGGGGCGATGAGCAGTTCTTC.

The chain recombines TRBV7-2 with TRBJ2-3; 8 bases agree with TRBD2. The germline V gene encodes CDR1 SGHTA and CDR2 FQGNSA. CDR3 length: 16 residues. V dropped 3 bases and J dropped 7; count of bases not matched to a gene: 12. The CDR3 loop reads CASSFEAGLVGNTQYF. The CDR3 bases are TGTGCCAGCAGCTTCGAGGCGGGACTAGTGGGAAATACGCAGTATTTT.

The V call is TRBV4-1, the J call TRBJ2-7, with TRBD2 matching 7 bases. The V segment lost 4 bases and the J segment 2 bases; nucleotides outside the gene matches: 8. Germline assignment: CDR1 MGHRA and CDR2 YSYEKL. The CDR3 spans 15 residues. The DNA for the CDR3 is TGCGCCAGCAGCCTGGGAACTAGCGAGACCTACGAGCAGTACTTC. Its translation is CASSLGTSETYEQYF.

The chain has TRBV6-5 and TRBJ2-5; the D gene is possibly TRBD1 (6 bases). The CDR3 totals 16 residues. Germline V CDR1 and CDR2: MNHEY, SVGAGI. V lost 3 bases and J 4 bases, leaving 18 bases between the germline ends. The CDR3 DNA reads as TGTGCCAGCAGTTATAAGAGGGCAGGGGTGGGAGAGACCCAGTACTTC. Translation gives CASSYKRAGVGETQYF.

The J gene is TRBJ1-4, the V gene TRBV4-1; D uncertain. V was cut by 4 bases and J by 5 bases, with 8 bases left in between. This CDR3 has 13 residues. CDR1 and CDR2 from the germline V gene are MGHRA and YSYEKL. CDR3 coding DNA: TGCGCCAGCAGCCTGGCGGGGAATGAAAAACTGTTTTTT. Its protein is CASSLAGNEKLFF.

This rearrangement joins TRBV6-6 to TRBJ2-7, with a possible D match to TRBD2 (7 bases). Germline CDR1 MNHNY, CDR2 SVGAGI (reference sequence). V lost 0 bases and J 3 bases, leaving 9 bases between the germline ends. There are 14 residues in the CDR3. The CDR3 bases are TGTGCCAGCAGTTACTCGAGGGGGGGCTACGAGCAGTACTTC. This translates into CASSYSRGGYEQYF.

This clone was detected only once. This chain links TRBV5-1 with TRBJ1-4; tentative D call: TRBD1 (5 bases). V was pared by 5 bases and J by 3 bases, with 11 bases between. The CDR3 is 14 residues long. Germline lookup yields CDR1 SGHRS and CDR2 YFSETQ. This CDR3 is CASRIGAPNEKLFF. In DNA, the CDR3 is TGCGCCAGCAGAATAGGGGCTCCTAATGAAAAACTGTTTTTT.

The J gene is TRBJ2-7, the V gene TRBV6-1; a weak D match, TRBD2 (7 bases). Germline lookup yields CDR1 MNHNS and CDR2 SASEGT. The length of the CDR3 is 13 residues. Trimming took 8 bases from V and 3 from J, leaving 14 bases between them. As DNA, the CDR3 is TGTGCCAGCGGGGGGGCTGCGTTCTACGAGCAGTACTTC. Protein product: CASGGAAFYEQYF.

This clone was counted between two and nine times. The rearrangement links TRBV9 to TRBJ1-1, with TRBD1 matching over 8 bases. V lost 2 bases and J lost 4; bases outside the gene matches: 4. The CDR3 runs 14 residues. Germline-derived CDR1 and CDR2 are SGDLS and YYNGEE. In DNA, the CDR3 is TGTGCCAGCAGCGTCGGACAGGGTAGCACTGAAGCTTTCTTT. Translating gives CASSVGQGSTEAFF.

The chain combines TRBV7-2 with TRBJ2-2; the match to TRBD1 covers 9 bases. Germline CDR1 is SGHTA and CDR2 is FQGNSA. The length of the CDR3 is 15 residues. J gave up 6 bases and V 3 bases, and 5 bases lay outside the gene matches. This CDR3 reads CASSFRDRVSGELFF. In DNA, the CDR3 is TGTGCCAGCAGCTTTAGGGACAGGGTCTCCGGGGAGCTGTTTTTT.

This clone was counted between two and nine times. The genes are TRBV2 and TRBJ2-1, with D maybe TRBD2 (7 bases). This CDR3 comprises 16 residues. Trimming removed 6 bases from V and 9 bases from J, with 24 bases in between. Germline CDR1 reads SNHLY; CDR2 reads FYNNEI. This CDR3 is CASSPRRGGLGGEQFF. CDR3 DNA sequence: TGTGCCAGCAGCCCTCGAAGGGGGGGCCTGGGCGGTGAGCAGTTCTTC.

The rearrangement links TRBV7-9 to TRBJ1-2; TRBD1 might be the D (5 bases). V shed 1 base and J shed 2 bases, with 14 bases lying between them. The CDR3 is made up of 16 amino acids. CDR1 is SEHNR, CDR2 FQNEAQ, per germline (reference sequence). The CDR3 loop reads CASSLGSDSLNYGYTF. The CDR3, as DNA: TGTGCCAGCAGCTTAGGAAGTGACAGCCTAAACTATGGCTACACCTTC. Supplemented by reference TRBV7-9 and TRBJ1-2, the full variable domain reads DTGVSQNPRHKITKRGQNVTFRCDPISEHNRLYWYRQTLGQGPEFLTYFQNEAQLEKSRLLSDRFSAERPKGSFSTLEIQRTEQGDSAMYLCASSLGSDSLNYGYTFGSGTRLTVV.

J is TRBJ1-5 and V is TRBV28; 9 bases are a match to TRBD1. This CDR3 contains 15 residues. Losses at the gene ends were 1 base for V and 7 bases for J; bases not matched to a gene: 5. The germline CDR1 and CDR2 sequences are MDHEN and SYDVKM. The CDR3 reads CASSLSGQGTQPQHF. Written as DNA, the CDR3 is TGTGCCAGCAGTTTATCTGGACAGGGGACCCAGCCCCAGCATTTT.

As concerns this clone: At one end, the junction sequence differs from germline, possibly due to a read error. The chain uses TRBV18 and TRBJ1-3; the D gene is possibly TRBD1 (5 bases). This CDR3 comprises 15 residues. Germline V CDR1 and CDR2: KGHSH, LQKENI. Written as DNA, the CDR3 is TGTGTCAGCTCACCAGGGAGAGTCTCTGGAAACACCATATATTTT. It encodes CVSSPGRVSGNTIYF.

The rearrangement uses TRBV28 and TRBJ1-5, with 9 bases lining up with TRBD1. V was pared by 8 bases and J by 5 bases, with 1 base of the junction left unmatched. Germline V gives CDR1 MDHEN, CDR2 SYDVKM. The CDR3 is 12 residues long. DNA for the CDR3: TGTGCCAGCCGGACAGGGGATCAGCCCCAGCATTTT. Translated: CASRTGDQPQHF.